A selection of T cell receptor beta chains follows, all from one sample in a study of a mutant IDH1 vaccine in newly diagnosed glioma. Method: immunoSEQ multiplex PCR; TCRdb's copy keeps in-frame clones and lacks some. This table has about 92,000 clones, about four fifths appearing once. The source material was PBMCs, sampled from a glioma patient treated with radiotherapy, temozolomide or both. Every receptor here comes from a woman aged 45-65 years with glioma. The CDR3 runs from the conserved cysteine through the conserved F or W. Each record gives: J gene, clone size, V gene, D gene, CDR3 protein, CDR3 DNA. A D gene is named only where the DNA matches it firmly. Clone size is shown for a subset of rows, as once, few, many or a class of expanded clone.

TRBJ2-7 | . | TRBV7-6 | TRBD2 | CASSPAGGPYEQYF | TGTGCCAGCAGTCCAGCGGGGGGGCCTTACGAGCAGTACTTC
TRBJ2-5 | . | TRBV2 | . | CASSEAPTGRETQYF | TGTGCCAGCAGTGAAGCGCCGACGGGTAGAGAGACCCAGTACTTC
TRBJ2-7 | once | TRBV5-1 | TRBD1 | CASSLTDRTWEQYF | TGCGCCAGCAGCTTAACGGACAGGACCTGGGAGCAGTACTTC
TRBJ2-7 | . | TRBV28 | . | CASSSYREQYF | TGTGCCAGCAGTTCTTATCGTGAGCAGTACTTC
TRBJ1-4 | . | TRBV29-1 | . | CSAKSEKLFF | TGCAGCGCTAAGAGTGAAAAACTGTTTTTT
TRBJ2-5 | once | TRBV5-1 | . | CASSLEVKETQYF | TGCGCCAGCAGCTTGGAAGTTAAAGAGACCCAGTACTTC
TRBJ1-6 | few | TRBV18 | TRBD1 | CASSQNTGGANSPLHF | TGTGCCAGCTCACAAAACACAGGGGGAGCTAATTCACCCCTCCACTTT
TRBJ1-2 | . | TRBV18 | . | CASSPSLEINYGYTF | TGTGCCAGCTCACCTTCCCTCGAGATCAACTATGGCTACACCTTC
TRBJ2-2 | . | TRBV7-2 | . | CASFTSNTGELFF | TGTGCCAGCTTCACATCGAACACCGGGGAGCTGTTTTTT
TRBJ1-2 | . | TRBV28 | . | CASSQGDYGYTF | TGTGCCAGCAGCCAGGGAGATTATGGCTACACCTTC
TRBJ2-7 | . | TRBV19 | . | CASGEGDLGYEQYF | TGTGCCAGTGGAGAGGGGGACTTGGGTTACGAGCAGTACTTC
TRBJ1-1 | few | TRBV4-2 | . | CASSLEVGRGTEAFF | TGTGCCAGCAGCCTAGAAGTTGGAAGGGGAACTGAAGCTTTCTTT
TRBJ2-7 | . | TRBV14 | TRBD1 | CASSHRPGTGFKYEQYF | TGTGCCAGCAGCCACCGTCCCGGGACAGGGTTCAAGTACGAGCAGTACTTC
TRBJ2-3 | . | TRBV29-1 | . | CSVGTYTDTQYF | TGCAGCGTCGGGACCTACACAGATACGCAGTATTTT
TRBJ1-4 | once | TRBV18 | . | CASSPGQPGEKLFF | TGTGCCAGCTCACCAGGACAGCCAGGTGAAAAACTGTTTTTT
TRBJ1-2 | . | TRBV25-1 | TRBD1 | CASRSSGTGYGYTF | TGTGCCAGCAGATCTTCCGGGACAGGATATGGCTACACCTTC
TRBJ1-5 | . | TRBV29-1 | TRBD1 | CSVGTGYSNQPQHF | TGCAGCGTTGGGACAGGCTATAGCAATCAGCCCCAGCATTTT
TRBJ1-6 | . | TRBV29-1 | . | CSVGTSQNSPLHF | TGCAGCGTTGGGACCTCGCAAAATTCACCCCTCCACTTT
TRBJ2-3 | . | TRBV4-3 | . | CASSQVLQGPDTQYF | TGCGCCAGCAGCCAAGTACTACAGGGTCCAGATACGCAGTATTTT
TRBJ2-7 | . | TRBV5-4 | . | CASSLPTGSSYEQYF | TGTGCCAGCAGCTTACCAACAGGGAGCTCCTACGAGCAGTACTTC
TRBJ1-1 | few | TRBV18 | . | CASTSGGEAFF | TGTGCCAGCACGTCCGGAGGTGAAGCTTTCTTT
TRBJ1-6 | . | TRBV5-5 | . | CASSLEHSSYNSPLHF | TGTGCCAGCAGCTTGGAGCATAGCTCCTATAATTCACCCCTCCACTTT
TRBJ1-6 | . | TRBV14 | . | CASSHSGPLHF | TGTGCCAGCAGCCATTCCGGGCCCCTCCACTTT
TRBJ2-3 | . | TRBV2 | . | CASSDGQTDTQYF | TGTGCCAGCAGTGACGGACAGACAGATACGCAGTATTTT
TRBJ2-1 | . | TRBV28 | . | CASSLQFEQFF | TGTGCCAGCAGTTTACAGTTTGAGCAGTTCTTC
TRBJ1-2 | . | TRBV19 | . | CASSRVGTTRGYTF | TGTGCCAGTAGTAGGGTAGGGACCACCCGTGGCTACACCTTC
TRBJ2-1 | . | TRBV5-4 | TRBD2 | CASSLAGGNNEQFF | TGTGCCAGCAGCTTAGCGGGGGGGAACAATGAGCAGTTCTTC
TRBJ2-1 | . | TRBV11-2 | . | CASIQGGGGYNEQFF | TGTGCCAGCATCCAAGGGGGGGGCGGCTACAATGAGCAGTTCTTC
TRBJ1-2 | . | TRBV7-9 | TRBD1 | CASSGPGQGDYGYTF | TGTGCCAGCAGCGGACCGGGACAGGGTGACTATGGCTACACCTTC
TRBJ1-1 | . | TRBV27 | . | CASSFGGGYTEAFF | TGTGCCAGCAGTTTCGGTGGGGGGTACACTGAAGCTTTCTTT
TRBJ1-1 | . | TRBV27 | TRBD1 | CASSLWGLSRGGTEAFF | TGTGCCAGCAGTTTATGGGGGTTATCCAGGGGGGGCACTGAAGCTTTCTTT
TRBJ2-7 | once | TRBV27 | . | CASRGTWRGLRFSYEQYF | TGTGCCAGCAGAGGGACATGGAGGGGCCTTCGGTTTTCCTACGAGCAGTACTTC
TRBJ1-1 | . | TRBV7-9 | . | CASSFGTVTEAFF | TGTGCCAGCAGCTTCGGCACTGTTACTGAAGCTTTCTTT
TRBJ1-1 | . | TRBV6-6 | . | CASSSGGGETEAFF | TGTGCCAGCAGCTCTGGGGGTGGAGAAACTGAAGCTTTCTTT
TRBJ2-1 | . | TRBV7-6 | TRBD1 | CASSLGQGSSYNEQFF | TGTGCCAGCAGTCTGGGACAGGGGTCGTCCTACAATGAGCAGTTCTTC
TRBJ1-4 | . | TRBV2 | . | CASSEALSGREKLFF | TGTGCCAGCAGTGAAGCGCTCTCGGGGCGCGAAAAACTGTTTTTT
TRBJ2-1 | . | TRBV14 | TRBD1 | CASSRQRTTGANEQFF | TGTGCCAGCAGCCGACAACGTACAACAGGGGCCAATGAGCAGTTCTTC
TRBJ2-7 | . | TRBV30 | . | CAWSIRGGISSYEQYF | TGTGCCTGGAGTATTCGGGGCGGAATAAGCTCCTACGAGCAGTACTTC
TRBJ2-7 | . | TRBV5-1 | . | CASKGTGEQYF | TGCGCCAGCAAAGGAACTGGCGAGCAGTACTTC
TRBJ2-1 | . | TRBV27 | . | CASRHGDRYNEQFF | TGTGCCAGCAGGCATGGGGACCGCTACAATGAGCAGTTCTTC
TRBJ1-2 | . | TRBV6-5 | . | CASSPRDSKNYGYTF | TGTGCCAGCAGTCCCCGGGACTCTAAAAACTATGGCTACACCTTC
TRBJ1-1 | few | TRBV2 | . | CASSWREGDTEAFF | TGTGCCAGCAGTTGGAGGGAGGGGGACACTGAAGCTTTCTTT
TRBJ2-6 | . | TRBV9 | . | CASSFDLRVSGANVLTF | TGTGCCAGCAGCTTCGACCTCAGGGTATCTGGGGCCAACGTCCTGACTTTC
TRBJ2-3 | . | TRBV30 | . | CAWKQQNLLTDTQYF | TGTGCCTGGAAACAACAGAACTTACTCACAGATACGCAGTATTTT
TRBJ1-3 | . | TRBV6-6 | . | CASSSPGLGSGNTIYF | TGTGCCAGCAGTTCCCCAGGCCTAGGCTCTGGAAACACCATATATTTT
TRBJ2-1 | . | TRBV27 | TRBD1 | CASSFDRERSEQFF | TGTGCCAGCTCTTTCGACAGGGAGAGATCGGAGCAGTTCTTC
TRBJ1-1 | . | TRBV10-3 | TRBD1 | CAISSGQGRTEAFF | TGTGCCATCAGTTCGGGACAGGGACGGACTGAAGCTTTCTTT
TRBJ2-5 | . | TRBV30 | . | CAWKGGQETQYF | TGTGCCTGGAAAGGGGGCCAAGAGACCCAGTACTTC
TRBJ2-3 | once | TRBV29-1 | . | CSVEDLTSVTDTQYF | TGCAGCGTTGAAGATCTGACGTCCGTCACAGATACGCAGTATTTT
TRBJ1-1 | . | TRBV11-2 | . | CASSLGHITEAFF | TGTGCCAGCAGCTTAGGACACATCACTGAAGCTTTCTTT
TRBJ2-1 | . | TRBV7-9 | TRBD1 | CASDRVKVNEQFF | TGTGCCAGTGACAGGGTTAAGGTGAATGAGCAGTTCTTC
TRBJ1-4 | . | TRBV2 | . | CASSRGEKLFF | TGTGCCAGCAGTCGGGGTGAAAAACTGTTTTTT
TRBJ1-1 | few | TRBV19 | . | CASSMDRRVNTEAFF | TGTGCCAGTAGTATGGACCGCAGGGTGAACACTGAAGCTTTCTTT
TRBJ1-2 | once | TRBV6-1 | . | CASSEAWKGIYGYTF | TGTGCCAGCAGTGAAGCCTGGAAAGGGATCTATGGCTACACCTTC
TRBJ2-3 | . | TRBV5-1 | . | CASSLGRGGGVPSTDTQYF | TGCGCCAGCAGCTTAGGTCGCGGCGGGGGCGTTCCTAGCACAGATACGCAGTATTTT
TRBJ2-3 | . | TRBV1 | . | CTSCRQGLNHEDTQYF | TGCACCAGCTGTCGGCAAGGACTTAACCACGAGGATACGCAGTATTTT
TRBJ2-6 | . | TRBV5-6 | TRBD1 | CASSSWGQVASGANVLTF | TGTGCCAGCAGCTCCTGGGGACAGGTAGCGTCTGGGGCCAACGTCCTGACTTTC
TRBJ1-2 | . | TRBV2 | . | CASSVENYGYTF | TGTGCCAGCAGTGTTGAGAACTATGGCTACACCTTC